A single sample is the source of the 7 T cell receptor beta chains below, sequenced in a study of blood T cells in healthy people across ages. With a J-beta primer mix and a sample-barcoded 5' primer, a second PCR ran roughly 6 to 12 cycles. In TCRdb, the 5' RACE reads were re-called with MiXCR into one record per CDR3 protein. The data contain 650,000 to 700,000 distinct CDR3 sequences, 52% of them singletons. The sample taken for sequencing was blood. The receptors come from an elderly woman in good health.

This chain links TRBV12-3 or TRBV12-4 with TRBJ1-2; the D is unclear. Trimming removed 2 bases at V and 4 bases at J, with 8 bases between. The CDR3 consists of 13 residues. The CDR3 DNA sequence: TGTGCCAGCAGTTTATCCCACAGCTATGGCTACACCTTC. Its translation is CASSLSHSYGYTF.

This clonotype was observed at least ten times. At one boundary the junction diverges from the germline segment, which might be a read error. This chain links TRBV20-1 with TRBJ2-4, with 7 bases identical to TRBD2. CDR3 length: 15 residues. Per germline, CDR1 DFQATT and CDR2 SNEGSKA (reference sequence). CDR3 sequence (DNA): TGCAGTGCAAGAGTGGATAGCGGGGCCAAAAACATTCAGTACTTC. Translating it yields CSARVDSGAKNIQYF.

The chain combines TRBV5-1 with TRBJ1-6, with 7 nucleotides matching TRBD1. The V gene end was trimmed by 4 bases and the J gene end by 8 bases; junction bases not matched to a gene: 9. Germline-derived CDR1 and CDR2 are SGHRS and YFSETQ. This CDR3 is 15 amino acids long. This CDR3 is CASSGTAGIDSPLHF. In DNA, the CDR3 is TGCGCCAGCAGCGGGACAGCAGGGATCGATTCACCCCTCCACTTT.

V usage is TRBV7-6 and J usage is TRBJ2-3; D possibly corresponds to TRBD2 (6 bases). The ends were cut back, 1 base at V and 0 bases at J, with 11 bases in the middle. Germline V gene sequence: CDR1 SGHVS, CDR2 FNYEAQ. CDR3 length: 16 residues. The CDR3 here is CASSLGAGLSTDTQYF. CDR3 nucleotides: TGTGCCAGCAGCTTAGGAGCGGGCCTTAGCACAGATACGCAGTATTTT.

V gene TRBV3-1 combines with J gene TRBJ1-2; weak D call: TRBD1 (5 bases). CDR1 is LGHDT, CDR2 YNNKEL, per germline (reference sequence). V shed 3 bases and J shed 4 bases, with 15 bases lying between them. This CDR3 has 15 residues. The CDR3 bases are TGTGCCAGCAGCCAGGGTCTCCGGGGCAGCTATGGCTACACCTTC. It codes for CASSQGLRGSYGYTF.

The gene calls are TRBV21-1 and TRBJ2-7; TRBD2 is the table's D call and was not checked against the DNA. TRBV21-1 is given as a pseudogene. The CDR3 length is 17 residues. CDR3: CASSKPSPPGSSYEQYF. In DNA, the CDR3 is TGTGCCAGCAGCAAACCCTCCCCACCGGGGAGCTCCTACGAGCAGTACTTC.

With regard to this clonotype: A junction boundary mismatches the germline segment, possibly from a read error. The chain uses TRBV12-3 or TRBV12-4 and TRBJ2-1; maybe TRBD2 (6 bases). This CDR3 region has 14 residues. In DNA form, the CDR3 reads TGTGCCAGCGGGATCGGGAGAGATTACAATGAGCAGTTCTTT. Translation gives CASGIGRDYNEQFF.